What follows are 18 T cell receptor beta chains derived from one specimen sequenced in a study of graft-versus-host responses after intestinal transplantation. Assay used: immunoSEQ multiplex PCR; TCRdb lists only in-frame clones, some missing. The table shows roughly 15,000 clones, with 30% to 40% occurring only once. Co-plating was performed using about 200,000 CFSE-labeled responder cells and about 200,000 irradiated, violet-dye-labeled stimulator cells. The sequencing here drew on alloreactive CD8+ T cells from a mixed lymphocyte reaction culture, taken before intestinal transplant. Subset denoted: CFSE-low proliferating T cells sorted from approximately six-day pre-transplant mixed lymphocyte reaction (GvH or HvG direction). The source is a human patient who received an intestinal transplant.

The V call is TRBV4-1, the J call TRBJ2-1, with 16 bases identical to TRBD2. Germline-derived CDR1 and CDR2 are MGHRA and YSYEKL. This CDR3 spans 20 amino acids. V lost 2 bases to trimming and J lost 3 bases; unmatched junction nucleotides: 10. CDR3 loop: CASSQLPGLAGGLSYNEQFF. The CDR3 DNA sequence: TGCGCCAGCAGCCAACTACCGGGACTAGCGGGGGGGCTCAGCTACAATGAGCAGTTCTTC.

The chain links TRBV4-1 to TRBJ2-7; 10 nucleotides agree with TRBD2. The germline V gene has CDR1 MGHRA and CDR2 YSYEKL. V was pared by 1 base and J by 1 base, with 1 base of the junction left unmatched. The CDR3 runs to 15 residues. In nucleotides, the CDR3 is TGCGCCAGCAGCCAAGTAGCGGGGGGTTCCTACGAGCAGTACTTC. Its translation is CASSQVAGGSYEQYF.

A few counts support this clone. The chain uses TRBV11-2 and TRBJ2-1; 10 nucleotides agree with TRBD2. The CDR3 contains 16 residues. CDR1 is SGHAT, CDR2 FQNNGV, per germline. With 6 bases clipped from V and 8 bases from J, the junction kept 13 bases outside the gene matches. The CDR3 sequence is CASSSWTSGGAYEQFF. For the CDR3, the DNA is TGTGCCAGCAGTTCGTGGACTAGCGGAGGGGCCTATGAGCAGTTCTTC.

This clone has just a few counts. This chain links TRBV29-1 with TRBJ2-1, with D possibly being TRBD2 (6 bases). V was clipped by 2 bases and J by 3 bases, with 8 bases between them. Per germline, CDR1 SQVTM and CDR2 ANQGSEA. This CDR3 is built from 13 residues. The DNA for the CDR3 is TGCAGCGTTGAAATCGGGAGCTACAATGAGCAGTTCTTC. Its protein product is CSVEIGSYNEQFF.

The V call is TRBV4-1, the J call TRBJ1-1, with a weak D call TRBD1 (6 bases). Germline CDR1 MGHRA, CDR2 YSYEKL. V lost 5 bases and J lost 5, with 18 bases in between. This CDR3 region has 15 residues. The CDR3: CASSYSQGLATEAFF. The DNA of the CDR3 is TGCGCCAGCAGCTACTCTCAGGGGTTGGCTACTGAAGCTTTCTTT.

The table lists this clone with a few counts. The V gene is TRBV4-1, the J gene TRBJ1-5, with a weak D call TRBD1 (5 bases). Trimming left V 0 bases short and J 7 bases short, with 16 bases between. CDR3 size: 16 residues. Germline CDR1 is MGHRA and CDR2 is YSYEKL. CDR3: CASSQEQVGIWQPQHF. CDR3 bases: TGCGCCAGCAGCCAAGAACAGGTGGGAATCTGGCAGCCCCAGCATTTT.

The chain recombines TRBV19 with TRBJ2-3; weak D call: TRBD1 (5 bases). Trimming took off 5 bases at V and 4 bases at J, with 13 bases between the two ends. Germline V gene lookup returns CDR1 LNHDA and CDR2 SQIVND (reference sequence). The CDR3 length is 14 residues. The CDR3 coding sequence is TGTGCCAGTAGTCCCCTCCAGGGTCCAGATACGCAGTATTTT. The encoded protein is CASSPLQGPDTQYF.

The chain joins TRBV16 to TRBJ1-5, with 8 bases aligning to TRBD1. This CDR3 spans 15 amino acids. Unmatched junction bases numbered 4, after V lost 4 bases and J lost 2 bases. Germline-derived CDR1 and CDR2 are KGHSY and FQNENV. CDR3 bases: TGTGCCAGCAGCCCAGACAGGGGCGGCAATCAGCCCCAGCATTTT. Residues: CASSPDRGGNQPQHF.

This rearrangement joins TRBV5-4 to TRBJ2-5; D might be TRBD2 (6 bases). Germline V gene data show CDR1 as SGHNT and CDR2 as YYREEE (reference sequence). The V end lost 2 bases, the J end lost 4 bases, and 15 bases lay between the germline ends. The CDR3 has 15 amino acids. CDR3 residues: CASSLSWLGGETQYF. CDR3 nucleotide sequence: TGTGCCAGCAGCTTAAGTTGGTTGGGGGGAGAGACCCAGTACTTC.

The chain links TRBV6-1 to TRBJ1-6; possible D gene TRBD1, 6 bases. Germline V CDR1 and CDR2: MNHNS, SASEGT. Trimming removed 2 bases from V and 4 bases from J, with 15 bases in between. The CDR3 has 17 amino acids. The CDR3 DNA reads TGTGCCAGCAGTGAATTCCCGGGAACAGGGTATAATTCACCCCTCCACTTT. Residues: CASSEFPGTGYNSPLHF.

This clone was counted between two and nine times. The gene calls are TRBV11-2 and TRBJ2-1; a weak D match, TRBD2 (6 bases). Germline assignment: CDR1 SGHAT and CDR2 FQNNGV. Trimming shortened V by 0 bases and J by 4 bases, and 16 bases separated the two germline ends. CDR3 length equals 17 residues. The CDR3 protein is CASSLEFGLASYNEQFF. The CDR3 bases are TGTGCCAGCAGCTTAGAGTTCGGGCTAGCGAGTTACAATGAGCAGTTCTTC.

J is TRBJ2-1 and V is TRBV4-1; TRBD2 matches 7 bases. The ends lost 1 base at V and 3 bases at J; junction bases unmatched: 0. The CDR3 runs 14 residues. The germline V gene encodes CDR1 MGHRA and CDR2 YSYEKL. As DNA, the CDR3 is TGCGCCAGCAGCCAAGGGGACTACTACAATGAGCAGTTCTTC. The encoded protein is CASSQGDYYNEQFF.

Only a few counts were recorded for this clone. The chain joins TRBV4-1 to TRBJ1-2, with no clear D. Trimming pared 3 bases from V and 4 bases from J, leaving 12 bases between. The CDR3 sequence is 14 residues long. CDR1 is MGHRA and CDR2 is YSYEKL in the germline V gene. This CDR3 reads CASSQSSDTYGYTF. As DNA, the CDR3 is TGCGCCAGCAGCCAGAGTTCCGACACCTATGGCTACACCTTC.

This clone turned up a few times. The genes are TRBV4-2 and TRBJ1-4, with TRBD1 matching 7 bases. Trimming took 5 bases from V and 0 from J; bases not matched to a gene: 9. This CDR3 contains 17 residues. Germline V gene data show CDR1 as LGHNA and CDR2 as YNFKEQ. The CDR3 nucleotides read TGTGCCAGCAGCACTCAGCCGAGGGGGCCAACTAATGAAAAACTGTTTTTT. Its protein product is CASSTQPRGPTNEKLFF.

This clone came up a few times. The chain has TRBV30 and TRBJ2-6, with 8 bases lining up with TRBD1. Trimming removed 5 bases from V and 2 bases from J; junction bases left unmatched: 2. The CDR3 is made up of 14 amino acids. The germline V gene encodes CDR1 GTSNPN and CDR2 SVGIG (reference sequence). The CDR3 coding sequence is TGTGCCTGGGGACAGGGTGCTGGGGCCAACGTCCTGACTTTC. This translates into CAWGQGAGANVLTF.

The gene calls are TRBV29-1 and TRBJ1-1; TRBD1 is a possible D gene (5 bases). This CDR3 comprises 15 residues. V lost 0 bases and J lost 0, with 11 bases in between. Germline V gene lookup returns CDR1 SQVTM and CDR2 ANQGSEA. The CDR3 is CSVEDPTDLNTEAFF. The CDR3 nucleotides read TGCAGCGTTGAAGACCCGACAGATTTGAACACTGAAGCTTTCTTT.

The V and J genes are TRBV15 and TRBJ1-3; D not certain. Trimming pared 0 bases from V and 0 bases from J, leaving 6 bases between. CDR3 size: 15 residues. CDR1 and CDR2 from the germline V gene are LNHNV and YYDKDF (reference sequence). CDR3 DNA: TGTGCCACCAGCAGAGATTTAGGCTCTGGAAACACCATATATTTT. This gives the protein CATSRDLGSGNTIYF.

The sample holds a few counts of this clone. The rearrangement uses TRBV7-9 and TRBJ1-2; D is undetermined. CDR1 and CDR2 from the germline V gene are SEHNR and FQNEAQ (reference sequence). CDR3 size: 12 residues. V gave up 2 bases and J gave up 8 bases, with 9 bases separating them. The CDR3 spells CASSLQVQGYTF. CDR3 nucleotide sequence: TGTGCCAGCAGCTTACAGGTCCAGGGCTACACCTTC.